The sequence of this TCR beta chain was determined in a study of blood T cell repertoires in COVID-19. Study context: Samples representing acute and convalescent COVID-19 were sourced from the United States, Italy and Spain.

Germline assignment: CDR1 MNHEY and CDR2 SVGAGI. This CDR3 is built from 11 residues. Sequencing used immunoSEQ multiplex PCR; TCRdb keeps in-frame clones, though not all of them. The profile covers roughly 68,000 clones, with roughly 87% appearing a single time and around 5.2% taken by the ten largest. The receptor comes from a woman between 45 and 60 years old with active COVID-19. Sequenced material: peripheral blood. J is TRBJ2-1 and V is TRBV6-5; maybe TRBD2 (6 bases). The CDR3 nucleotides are TGTGGGGCGGCTAGCGACAATGAGCAGTTCTTC. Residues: CGAASDNEQFF.